These 10 T cell receptor beta chains share one sample of origin, sequenced in a study of T cell repertoires in cytomegalovirus infection. TCRdb independently ran MiXCR on the reads; one entry per CDR3 protein. The repertoire has 110,000 or so distinct CDR3 sequences, less than 30% of them found once; the top ten carry around 80%. What these receptors recognize is not known. This material consisted of CD8+ T cells from cultured PBMCs, taken from culture after CMV antigen stimulation. The receptors were sampled from a human donor in good health (CMV status not recorded). Some clones in this sample may be carry-over from other donors' samples.

The chain has TRBV7-9 and TRBJ2-3, with TRBD1 as a possible D gene (6 bases). Between the trimmed V and J ends, which lost 4 bases and 4 bases, there was a span of 18 bases. This CDR3 is 16 amino acids long. Looked up from germline, CDR1 is SEHNR and CDR2 is FQNEAQ (reference sequence). CDR3 loop: CASSSSMNRVADTQYF. The CDR3 nucleotides read TGTGCCAGCAGCTCTAGTATGAACAGGGTCGCAGATACGCAGTATTTT.

This clonotype was seen a few times. J is TRBJ1-1 and V is TRBV7-6; no firm D call. The V end lost 1 base, the J end lost 2 bases, and 8 bases lay between the germline ends. CDR1 SGHVS and CDR2 FNYEAQ come from the germline V gene. CDR3 length: 14 residues. The CDR3 DNA reads as TGTGCCAGCAGCTTAGATCAGGTAAACACTGAAGCTTTCTTT. Translation: CASSLDQVNTEAFF.

This clonotype showed up many times. The chain has TRBV11-3 and TRBJ1-1, with D hard to call. V was pared by 2 bases and J by 0 bases, with 4 bases between. Germline CDR1 reads SGHNT; CDR2 reads YENEEA. The CDR3 runs 13 residues. The CDR3 loop is CASSLTVNTEAFF. In DNA, the CDR3 is TGTGCCAGCAGCTTAACGGTGAACACTGAAGCTTTCTTT.

The chain recombines TRBV2 with TRBJ2-3; D ambiguous. The germline gives CDR1 SNHLY, CDR2 FYNNEI. The CDR3 has 14 residues. Trimming removed 1 base from V and 2 bases from J, with 7 bases in between. CDR3 in amino acids: CASSEVFPTDTQYF. The CDR3 DNA is TGTGCCAGCAGTGAAGTCTTCCCCACAGATACGCAGTATTTT.

There are a few counts of this clonotype. The CDR3 bases are TGTGCCAGCAGTCCCCCAGCGGGGGGCACAGATACGCAGTATTTT. It encodes CASSPPAGGTDTQYF. The chain combines TRBV28 with TRBJ2-3, with 8 bases aligning to TRBD2. The CDR3 covers 15 residues. V gave up 5 bases and J gave up 1 base; unmatched junction bases: 5. Germline CDR1 MDHEN, CDR2 SYDVKM. The entire variable domain, with the rest obtained from reference TRBV28 and TRBJ2-3, is as follows: DVKVTQSSRYLVKRTGEKVFLECVQDMDHENMFWYRQDPGLGLRLIYFSYDVKMKEKGDIPEGYSVSREKKERFSLILESASTNQTSMYLCASSPPAGGTDTQYFGPGTRLTVL.

The chain uses TRBV6-6 and TRBJ2-7; D is perhaps TRBD2 (5 bases). V lost 8 bases to trimming and J lost 6 bases, with 11 bases between them. Per the germline V gene, CDR1 is MNHNY and CDR2 is SVGAGI (reference sequence). CDR3 size: 11 residues. CDR3 loop: CASGEGSEQYF. In DNA, the CDR3 is TGTGCCAGCGGAGAGGGAAGCGAGCAGTACTTC.

Of note for this clonotype: At one end the junction does not follow the germline gene, possibly because of a read error. This sequence joins TRBV27 and TRBJ2-7; a possible D gene is TRBD2 (6 bases). In germline, CDR1 is MNHEY, CDR2 SMNVEV (reference sequence). The length of the CDR3 is 14 residues. CDR3 region: CVSSSDGGAYEQYF. CDR3 nucleotides: TGTGTCAGCAGCTCAGACGGGGGAGCCTACGAGCAGTACTTC.

The sample holds a few counts of this clonotype. This chain's CDR3 is CASSLAANSPLHF. CDR3 DNA: TGTGCCAGCAGCTTAGCTGCTAATTCACCCCTCCACTTT. The chain is built from TRBV7-8 and TRBJ1-6; D is unresolved. Per the germline V gene, CDR1 is SGHVS and CDR2 is FQNEAQ. CDR3 length: 13 residues. V was trimmed by 0 bases and J by 6 bases, leaving 3 bases between them. The full variable domain, in which reference TRBV7-8 and TRBJ1-6 provide the parts outside the CDR3, is GAGVSQSPRYKVAKRGQDVALRCDPISGHVSLFWYQQALGQGPEFLTYFQNEAQLDKSGLPSDRFFAERPEGSVSTLKIQRTQQEDSAVYLCASSLAANSPLHFGNGTRLTVT.

Many counts were recorded for this clonotype. The CDR3 DNA reads as TGTGCCAGCAGCTTAGAGCCGAGATACTACGAGCAGTACTTC. Its translation is CASSLEPRYYEQYF. The rearrangement links TRBV7-6 to TRBJ2-7; no firm D call. The CDR3 has 14 amino acids. Germline V gene lookup returns CDR1 SGHVS and CDR2 FNYEAQ. V was trimmed by 1 base and J by 3 bases, leaving 10 bases between them.

V and J are TRBV2 and TRBJ1-5, with 8 bases fitting TRBD1. The CDR3 sequence is 18 residues long. Trimming at V came to 4 bases and at J to 6 bases, leaving 17 bases not matched to a gene. Germline V gives CDR1 SNHLY, CDR2 FYNNEI. The CDR3 here is CASSGIDRGGLSFQPQHF. The CDR3 coding sequence is TGTGCCAGCAGTGGGATAGACAGGGGAGGTTTGTCCTTTCAGCCCCAGCATTTT. Full variable domain (rest looked up from reference TRBV2 and TRBJ1-5): EPEVTQTPSHQVTQMGQEVILRCVPISNHLYFYWYRQILGQKVEFLVSFYNNEISEKSEIFDDQFSVERPDGSNFTLKIRSTKLEDSAMYFCASSGIDRGGLSFQPQHFGDGTRLSIL.